The clone carrying this T cell receptor beta chain has only a few counts. This sample is drawn from a study of blood T cell repertoires in COVID-19. CDR1 and CDR2 (germline): SGHKS, YYEKEE (reference sequence). The CDR3 is 15 residues long. The germline V and J ends were trimmed by 7 bases and 0 bases, with 16 bases remaining between them. Generated by immunoSEQ multiplex PCR, the TCRdb table keeps only in-frame clones and is missing some. The top ten hold over 8% of the sample, which has roughly 150,000 clones, roughly 88% seen once. The rearrangement uses TRBV5-5 and TRBJ1-2, with D possibly matching TRBD1 (6 bases). This TCR derives from a woman aged 50 to 60 with acute or convalescent COVID-19. The sample was peripheral blood. Here the CDR3 DNA reads TGTGCCAGCCGGTGGACAGCAACCTCTAACTATGGCTACACCTTC. It specifies CASRWTATSNYGYTF.